The rows below give T cell receptor beta chains drawn from one sample of a study of T cell responses to AZD1222 COVID-19 vaccine. Sequencing used immunoSEQ multiplex PCR; TCRdb keeps in-frame clones, though not all of them. The sample lists 150,000 to 200,000 clones; about 95% were seen once. Sequences were derived from peripheral blood, sampled on day 0 of AZD1222 vaccination. The receptors come from an adult in good health. Each CDR3 is given with its conserved first and last residue. The D gene is left open where the match is weak. A clone size is listed for some rows: how often the clone was seen (once, few, many), or a class if it is expanded.

CDR3 length	J gene	D gene	V gene	clone size	CDR3 protein	CDR3 DNA
10	TRBJ1-1	.	TRBV2	.	CASLHTEAFF	TGTGCCAGCCTCCACACTGAAGCTTTCTTT
17	TRBJ1-1	.	TRBV3-1/TRBV3-2	.	CASSQALGRSRDTEAFF	TGTGCCAGCAGCCAAGCTCTCGGACGAAGTAGGGACACTGAAGCTTTCTTT
15	TRBJ1-2	.	TRBV19	once	CASRGTGHLNYGYTF	TGTGCCAGTAGGGGTACGGGACATCTTAACTATGGCTACACCTTC
13	TRBJ2-1	.	TRBV6-6	once	CASSYEEYNEQFF	TGTGCCAGCAGTTACGAAGAGTACAATGAGCAGTTCTTC
13	TRBJ1-2	.	TRBV12-3/TRBV12-4	.	CASSLSLGLGYTF	TGTGCCAGCAGTTTATCACTTGGCTTGGGCTACACCTTC
12	TRBJ1-1	.	TRBV5-1	.	CASSETGGEAFF	TGCGCCAGCAGCGAGACAGGTGGTGAAGCTTTCTTT
13	TRBJ1-1	.	TRBV19	.	CASSMGVRSEAFF	TGTGCCAGTAGTATGGGAGTTCGGTCTGAAGCTTTCTTT
14	TRBJ2-3	.	TRBV14	.	CASSRGAGADTQYF	TGTGCCAGCAGCCGCGGGGCAGGGGCAGATACGCAGTATTTT
15	TRBJ1-1	.	TRBV19	.	CASYGLGARNTEAFF	TGTGCCAGTTATGGGCTCGGGGCAAGGAACACTGAAGCTTTCTTT
15	TRBJ1-5	.	TRBV15	.	CATSPQPNSNQPQHF	TGTGCCACCAGCCCCCAGCCTAATAGCAATCAGCCCCAGCATTTT
16	TRBJ1-5	.	TRBV28	.	CASSEQGGGPYQPQHF	TGTGCCAGCAGCGAACAGGGTGGGGGGCCATACCAGCCCCAGCATTTT
14	TRBJ2-1	.	TRBV4-1	.	CASSQVGQPNEQFF	TGCGCCAGCAGCCAAGTAGGTCAGCCCAATGAGCAGTTCTTC
16	TRBJ1-1	TRBD1	TRBV10-3	.	CAISSLQGASGTEAFF	TGTGCCATCAGTTCCCTGCAGGGGGCATCGGGCACTGAAGCTTTCTTT
15	TRBJ2-1	.	TRBV9	.	CASSVEGIPYNEQFF	TGTGCCAGCAGCGTGGAGGGGATACCCTACAATGAGCAGTTCTTC
12	TRBJ1-2	.	TRBV5-1	.	CASSWEGNGYTF	TGCGCCAGCAGCTGGGAGGGGAATGGCTACACCTTC
14	TRBJ1-5	.	TRBV28	.	CASSPPGGGQPQHF	TGTGCCAGCAGCCCCCCCGGGGGTGGTCAGCCCCAGCATTTT
12	TRBJ1-1	.	TRBV29-1	once	CSDQGIDTEAFF	TGCAGTGATCAGGGGATCGACACTGAAGCTTTCTTT
15	TRBJ1-2	TRBD1	TRBV5-1	.	CASRIHGQEFFGYTF	TGCGCCAGCAGGATCCACGGACAGGAATTTTTCGGCTACACCTTC
11	TRBJ2-7	.	TRBV7-9	.	CASSPSYEQYF	TGTGCCAGCAGCCCCTCCTACGAGCAGTACTTC
17	TRBJ2-2	.	TRBV29-1	.	CSVEDPGEEHYTGELFF	TGCAGCGTTGAAGACCCCGGGGAAGAGCATTACACCGGGGAGCTGTTTTTT
16	TRBJ1-5	.	TRBV19	.	CASSKQAGDPYQPQHF	TGTGCCAGTAGTAAGCAGGCAGGGGATCCCTATCAGCCCCAGCATTTT
13	TRBJ1-3	.	TRBV12-3/TRBV12-4	.	CASSLGKGNTIYF	TGTGCCAGCAGTTTGGGTAAAGGAAACACCATATATTTT
14	TRBJ1-5	.	TRBV6-1	.	CASSEVHSYQPQHF	TGTGCCAGCAGTGAAGTGCACAGCTATCAGCCCCAGCATTTT
13	TRBJ2-1	.	TRBV13	.	CASSPGGSNEQFF	TGTGCCAGCAGCCCCGGGGGTTCCAATGAGCAGTTCTTC
20	TRBJ2-2	.	TRBV12-5	.	CASGSPNNPQKGGNTGELFF	TGTGCTAGTGGGTCTCCGAATAACCCGCAAAAGGGAGGGAACACCGGGGAGCTGTTTTTT
12	TRBJ2-7	.	TRBV6-2/TRBV6-3	.	CASSYPRAGQYF	TGTGCCAGCAGTTACCCCCGGGCAGGGCAGTACTTC
15	TRBJ1-3	.	TRBV3-1/TRBV3-2	.	CASSPTGNSGNTIYF	TGTGCCAGCAGCCCTACAGGGAACTCTGGAAACACCATATATTTT
14	TRBJ1-2	.	TRBV5-6	.	CASSFSGQGFGYTF	TGTGCCAGCAGCTTTTCGGGGCAGGGGTTTGGCTACACCTTC
14	TRBJ2-7	TRBD2	TRBV2	few	CASSAGLGDGEQYF	TGTGCCAGCAGCGCGGGACTAGGGGACGGGGAGCAGTACTTC
10	TRBJ2-3	.	TRBV29-1	once	CSVVGDTQYF	TGCAGCGTTGTCGGAGATACGCAGTATTTT
14	TRBJ2-1	.	TRBV30	.	CAWSGLRLHNEQFF	TGTGCCTGGAGTGGACTCAGATTACACAATGAGCAGTTCTTC
14	TRBJ1-1	.	TRBV2	few	CASSVDWSAGEAFF	TGTGCCAGCAGTGTTGATTGGAGCGCAGGTGAAGCTTTCTTT
12	TRBJ2-1	.	TRBV11-2	.	CASSPPYNEQFF	TGTGCCAGCAGCCCACCCTACAATGAGCAGTTCTTC
16	TRBJ1-1	TRBD1	TRBV5-1	.	CASWGRTGRVNTEAFF	TGCGCCAGCTGGGGGAGGACAGGGAGAGTGAACACTGAAGCTTTCTTT
14	TRBJ2-7	.	TRBV2	.	CASSEDWGPYEQYF	TGTGCCAGCAGTGAAGATTGGGGGCCATACGAGCAGTACTTC
15	TRBJ2-4	.	TRBV6-5	.	CASRKTDLASDIQYF	TGTGCCAGCAGAAAAACAGATCTAGCGTCGGACATTCAGTACTTC
17	TRBJ1-5	TRBD1	TRBV19	.	CASTDRGRSYSNQPQHF	TGTGCCAGCACCGACAGGGGTCGGAGTTATAGCAATCAGCCCCAGCATTTT
15	TRBJ1-1	TRBD1	TRBV10-3	.	CAIRDKQGAGTEAFF	TGTGCCATCAGGGATAAACAGGGGGCAGGGACTGAAGCTTTCTTT
14	TRBJ2-2	.	TRBV5-1	.	CASSFAGIPGELFF	TGCGCCAGCAGCTTCGCAGGGATCCCCGGGGAGCTGTTTTTT
14	TRBJ2-2	.	TRBV18	.	CASSPGLSMRELFF	TGTGCCAGCTCACCCGGACTGTCTATGAGGGAGCTGTTTTTT
21	TRBJ2-1	.	TRBV12-1	.	CASSLYGRTSGLGGSYNEQFF	TGTGCCAGCAGCTTATACGGTCGGACTAGCGGTTTGGGGGGGTCCTACAATGAGCAGTTCTTC
16	TRBJ2-3	TRBD2	TRBV7-9	.	CASSVGASGAADTQYF	TGTGCCAGCAGCGTAGGCGCTAGCGGGGCTGCAGATACGCAGTATTTT
15	TRBJ2-3	.	TRBV13	.	CASSSAPIITDTQYF	TGTGCCAGCAGCTCGGCTCCTATTATCACAGATACGCAGTATTTT